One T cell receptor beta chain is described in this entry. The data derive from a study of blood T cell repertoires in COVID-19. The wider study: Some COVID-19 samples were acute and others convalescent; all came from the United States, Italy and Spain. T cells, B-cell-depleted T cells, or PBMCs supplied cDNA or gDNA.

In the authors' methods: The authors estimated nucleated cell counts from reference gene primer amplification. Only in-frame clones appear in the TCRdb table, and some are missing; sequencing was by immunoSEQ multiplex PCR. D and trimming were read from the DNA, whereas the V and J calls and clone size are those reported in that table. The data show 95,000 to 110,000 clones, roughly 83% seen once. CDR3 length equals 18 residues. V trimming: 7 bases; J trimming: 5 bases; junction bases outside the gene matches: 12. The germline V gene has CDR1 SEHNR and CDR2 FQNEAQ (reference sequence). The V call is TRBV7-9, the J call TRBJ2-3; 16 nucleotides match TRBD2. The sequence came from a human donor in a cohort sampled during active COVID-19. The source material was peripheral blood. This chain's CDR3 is CASTKGTSGRAVEDTQYF. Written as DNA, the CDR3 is TGTGCCAGCACCAAAGGGACTAGCGGGAGGGCCGTGGAAGATACGCAGTATTTT.